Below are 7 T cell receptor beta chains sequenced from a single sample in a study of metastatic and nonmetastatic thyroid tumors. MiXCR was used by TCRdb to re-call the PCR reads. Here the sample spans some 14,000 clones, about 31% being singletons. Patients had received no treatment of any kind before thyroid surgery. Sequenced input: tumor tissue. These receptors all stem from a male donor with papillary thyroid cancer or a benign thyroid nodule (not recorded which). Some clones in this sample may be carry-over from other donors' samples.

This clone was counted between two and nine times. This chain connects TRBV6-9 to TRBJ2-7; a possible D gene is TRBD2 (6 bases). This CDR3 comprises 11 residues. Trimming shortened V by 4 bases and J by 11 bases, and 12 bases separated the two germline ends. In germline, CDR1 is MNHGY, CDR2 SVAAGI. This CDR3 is CASSLEGREYF. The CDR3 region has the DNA TGTGCCAGCAGTTTGGAGGGCAGGGAGTACTTC.

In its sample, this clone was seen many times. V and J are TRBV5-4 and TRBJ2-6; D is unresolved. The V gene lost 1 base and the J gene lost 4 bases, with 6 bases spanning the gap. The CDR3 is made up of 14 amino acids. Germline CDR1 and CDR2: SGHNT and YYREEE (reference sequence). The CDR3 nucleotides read TGTGCCAGCAGCTTGTTCTTCGGGGCCAACGTCCTGACTTTC. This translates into CASSLFFGANVLTF.

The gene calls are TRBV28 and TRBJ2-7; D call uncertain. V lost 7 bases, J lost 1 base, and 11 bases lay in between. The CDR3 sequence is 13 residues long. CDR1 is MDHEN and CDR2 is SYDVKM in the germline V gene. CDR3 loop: CASIPSGSYEQYF. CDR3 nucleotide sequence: TGTGCCAGCATCCCTTCAGGTTCCTACGAGCAGTACTTC. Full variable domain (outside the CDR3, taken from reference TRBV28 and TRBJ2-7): DVKVTQSSRYLVKRTGEKVFLECVQDMDHENMFWYRQDPGLGLRLIYFSYDVKMKEKGDIPEGYSVSREKKERFSLILESASTNQTSMYLCASIPSGSYEQYFGPGTRLTVT.

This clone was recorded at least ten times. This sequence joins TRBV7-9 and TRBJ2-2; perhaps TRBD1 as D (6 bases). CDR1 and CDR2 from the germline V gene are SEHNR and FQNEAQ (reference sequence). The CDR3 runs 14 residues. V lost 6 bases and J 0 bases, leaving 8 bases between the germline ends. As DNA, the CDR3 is TGTGCCAGCAGGCCAGGGGCGAACACCGGGGAGCTGTTTTTT. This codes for CASRPGANTGELFF.

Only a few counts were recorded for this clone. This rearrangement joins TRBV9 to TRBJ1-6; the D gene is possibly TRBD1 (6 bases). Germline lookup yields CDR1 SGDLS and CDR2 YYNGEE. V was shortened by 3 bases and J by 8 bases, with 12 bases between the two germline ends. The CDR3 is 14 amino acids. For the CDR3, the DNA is TGTGCCAGCAGCGACCGGGACAAGGATTCACCCCTCCACTTT. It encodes CASSDRDKDSPLHF.

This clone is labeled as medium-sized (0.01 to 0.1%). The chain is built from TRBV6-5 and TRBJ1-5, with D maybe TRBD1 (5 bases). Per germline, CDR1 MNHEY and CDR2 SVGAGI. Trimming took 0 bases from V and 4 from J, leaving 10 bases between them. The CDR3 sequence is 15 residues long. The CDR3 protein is CASSYSTAGNQPQHF. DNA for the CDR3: TGTGCCAGCAGTTACTCGACAGCTGGTAATCAGCCCCAGCATTTT.

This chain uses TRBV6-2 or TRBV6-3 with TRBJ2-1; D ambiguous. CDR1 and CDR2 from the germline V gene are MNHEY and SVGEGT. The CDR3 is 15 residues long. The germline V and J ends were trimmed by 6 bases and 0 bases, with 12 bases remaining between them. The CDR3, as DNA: TGTGCCAGCAGCCCCGTCGTGAGCTCCTACAATGAGCAGTTCTTC. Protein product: CASSPVVSSYNEQFF.